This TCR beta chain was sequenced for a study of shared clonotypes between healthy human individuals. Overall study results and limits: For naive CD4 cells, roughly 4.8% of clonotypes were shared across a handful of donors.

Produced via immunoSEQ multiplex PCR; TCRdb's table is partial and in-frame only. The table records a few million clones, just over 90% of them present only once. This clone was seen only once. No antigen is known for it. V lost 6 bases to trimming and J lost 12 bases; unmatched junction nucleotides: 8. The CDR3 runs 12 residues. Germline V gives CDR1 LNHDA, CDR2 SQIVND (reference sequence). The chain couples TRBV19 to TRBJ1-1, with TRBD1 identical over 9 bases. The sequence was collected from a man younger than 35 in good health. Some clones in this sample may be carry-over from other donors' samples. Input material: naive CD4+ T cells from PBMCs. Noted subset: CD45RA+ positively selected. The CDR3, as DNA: TGTGCCAGTAGGGCCGGGACAGGGCTCTCTTTCTTT. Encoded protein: CASRAGTGLSFF.